This TCR beta chain was captured by sequencing in a study of blood T cell repertoires in COVID-19. In the authors' methods: By means of reference gene primer amplification, nucleated cell counts were estimated. Generated by immunoSEQ multiplex PCR, the TCRdb table keeps only in-frame clones and is missing some. V, J and clone size are those of that table, while D and trimming were read from the DNA. Here the sample spans some 190,000 clones, approximately 85% being singletons. The CDR3 is 13 amino acids. The germline V gene encodes CDR1 SGDLS and CDR2 YYNGEE. Trimming left V 2 bases short and J 9 bases short, with 12 bases between.

The sequence was obtained from a human donor with active or convalescent COVID-19. The donor label of this sample is uncertain. Sequencing input: peripheral blood. The chain links TRBV9 to TRBJ2-1, with a possible D match to TRBD2 (5 bases). DNA of the CDR3: TGTGCCAGCAGCGTCTTAGGCCGGGGTGAGCAGTTCTTC. This encodes CASSVLGRGEQFF. Full variable domain (missing parts from reference TRBV9 and TRBJ2-1): DSGVTQTPKHLITATGQRVTLRCSPRSGDLSVYWYQQSLDQGLQFLIQYYNGEERAKGNILERFSAQQFPDLHSELNLSSLELGDSALYFCASSVLGRGEQFFGPGTRLTVL.